What follows describes a single T cell receptor beta chain. This CDR3 is 14 amino acids long. Trimming stripped 3 bases from V and 0 bases from J, with 9 bases between. Germline-derived CDR1 and CDR2 are SGDLS and YYNGEE. TCRdb passed the RT-PCR reads through MiXCR, listing each CDR3 protein once. The sample yields about 680,000 distinct CDR3 sequences, around 14% seen once. This receptor was taken from a female donor in good health, serving as a healthy control. The rearrangement joins TRBV9 to TRBJ1-1; D is undetermined. The sequenced sample consisted of memory CD4+ T cells from blood. The CDR3 coding sequence is TGTGCCAGCAGCGGGCTTCAGATGAACACTGAAGCTTTCTTT. Its translation: CASSGLQMNTEAFF. Variable domain in full (rest from reference TRBV9 and TRBJ1-1): DSGVTQTPKHLITATGQRVTLRCSPRSGDLSVYWYQQSLDQGLQFLIQYYNGEERAKGNILERFSAQQFPDLHSELNLSSLELGDSALYFCASSGLQMNTEAFFGQGTRLTVV.